This T cell receptor beta chain was sequenced for a study of immune heterogeneity within non-small cell lung tumors. TCR beta CDR3 regions came from multiplex PCR with 32 forward V and 13 reverse J primers. TCRdb recomputed calls from the multiplex PCR reads with MiXCR, one row per CDR3 protein. The sample lists 15,000 or so distinct CDR3 sequences, about 30% occurring once. The germline V gene encodes CDR1 SNHLY and CDR2 FYNNEI. The CDR3 spans 14 residues. V shed 7 bases and J 4 bases; nucleotides not matched to a gene: 8. This clonotype was observed at least ten times. At 600 to 750 ng per sample, bulk tumor genomic DNA provided the template. Far-apart biopsies, several per primary tumor, were taken during surgery. Patients went through curative surgery, and their non-small cell lung cancer was untreated and newly diagnosed.

The chain joins TRBV2 to TRBJ2-5; 8 bases are a match to TRBD2. This TCR came from a woman in her forties or fifties with non-small cell lung cancer. What was sequenced was lung tumor tissue. The CDR3 DNA follows: TGTGCCAGCAATAAGGGACTAGACTTAGAGACCCAGTACTTC. It encodes CASNKGLDLETQYF.